This entry concerns a single T cell receptor beta chain. Antigen unknown. V lost 6 bases to trimming and J lost 5 bases, with 14 bases between them. This CDR3 contains 13 residues. Germline loops: CDR1 SQVTM, CDR2 ANQGSEA. Time point defined: patch test 3, about 24 weeks after DPC sensitization. The sample's treatment: therapeutic diphenylcyclopropenone sensitization with weekly scalp DPC. People who gave samples had alopecia, were 18 to 70 years old, and were suitable for DPC. This sample is part of a study of human T cells and chemical hapten exposure. Study-level results: Significantly more large CDR3 similarity clusters arose among expanded TCRs than among controls.

TCRdb called the RACE reads again in MiXCR, with one record for every CDR3 protein. The repertoire holds 180,000 or so distinct CDR3 sequences, with about 22% as singletons. Material: whole blood, obtained in connection with sensitization to the hapten diphenylcyclopropenone (DPC). The source is a woman aged 40 to 55 with alopecia areata. Some clones in this sample may be carry-over from other donors' samples. The chain couples TRBV29-1 to TRBJ1-5; D not certain. CDR3 sequence (DNA): TGCAGCGTCGCAAGGGAGGTCGATCAGCCCCAGCATTTT. It codes for CSVAREVDQPQHF.